This TCR beta chain was sequenced during a study of response to subunit inactivated influenza vaccine. The CDR3 has 13 residues. V lost 2 bases and J lost 3, with 7 bases in between. Germline V gene sequence: CDR1 KGHSH, CDR2 LQKENI. TCRdb re-analysed the RT-PCR reads in MiXCR, keeping a single row per CDR3 protein. The sample holds around 570,000 distinct CDR3 sequences, about 11% seen once. There are a few counts of this clonotype. These data are also associated with another study on T cells expressing NK-cell markers. This second report adds: Libraries used 5'RACE template switching adding universal primer site and UMIs. There were seven HCMV-seropositive donors and one seronegative donor among the eight sequenced.

The V and J genes are TRBV18 and TRBJ2-5; no clear D gene. The source is a middle-aged man who received an inactivated influenza vaccine. Sample: PBMCs from blood, taken on the day of vaccination. CDR3 in amino acids: CASSPSQEETQYF. The CDR3 DNA sequence: TGTGCCAGCTCACCAAGCCAGGAAGAGACCCAGTACTTC.